A selection of T cell receptor beta chains follows, all from one sample in a study of OX40 agonist ivuxolimab in advanced cancers. Clones were read by immunoSEQ multiplex PCR, and TCRdb kept only the in-frame ones, dropping some. The sample records 55,000 to 65,000 clones, around 86% being singletons. Sequenced material: CD4+ or CD8+ T cells sorted from blood, taken in a trial of the OX40 agonist ivuxolimab. The source is an adult with an advanced solid tumor such as melanoma, head and neck, liver or kidney cancer. The CDR3 runs from the conserved cysteine through the conserved F or W. D genes are given only for firm matches. A row's size may be missing; if present it is once, few, many or a size class.

once	NA	TRBV2	TRBJ1-2	TGTGCCAGCAGTGACTCCAGAGGGGGTCTTGGCTACACCTTC	CASSDSRGGLGYTF
NA	TRBD2	TRBV7-3	TRBJ2-3	TGTGCCAGCAGCTTAGGGACTAGCGGGGCGGATACGCAGTATTTT	CASSLGTSGADTQYF
few	NA	TRBV5-1	TRBJ1-1	TGCGCCAGCAGCTTGGTGGGGGCGGGTACTGAAGCTTTCTTT	CASSLVGAGTEAFF
NA	NA	TRBV2	TRBJ2-5	TGTGCCAGCAGTGCGGGTCCCCTAGAGACCCAGTACTTC	CASSAGPLETQYF
NA	NA	TRBV28	TRBJ1-5	TGTGCCAGCAGTAAGGCCAATCAGCCCCAGCATTTT	CASSKANQPQHF
once	NA	TRBV9	TRBJ1-6	TGTGCCAGCAGCGTAGCTGGCAGCCTGCCCCGAGGGGCCCTCCACTTT	CASSVAGSLPRGALHF
once	NA	TRBV5-5	TRBJ2-3	TGTGCCAGCAGCTCAGATTGGACCTCCACTACGCAGTATTTT	CASSSDWTSTTQYF
NA	NA	TRBV5-4	TRBJ2-7	TGTGCCAGCAGCTTCCAGATCGACGAGCAGTACTTC	CASSFQIDEQYF
NA	NA	TRBV5-1	TRBJ2-1	TGCGCCAGCAGCTTGGAAGGGGGTTCCTACAATGAGCAGTTCTTC	CASSLEGGSYNEQFF
NA	NA	TRBV7-3	TRBJ2-6	TGTGCCAGCAGCCCCCACTCCGGCTCTGGGGCCAACGTCCTGACTTTC	CASSPHSGSGANVLTF
NA	TRBD1	TRBV4-1	TRBJ2-7	TGCGCCAGCAGCCAAGATCCGGGACAGCGTTCCTACGAGCAGTACTTC	CASSQDPGQRSYEQYF
NA	NA	TRBV7-2	TRBJ1-3	TGTGCCAGCAGTCCGGGGGCTGGAAACACCATATATTTT	CASSPGAGNTIYF
NA	NA	TRBV4-2	TRBJ2-7	TGTGCCAGCAGCCAAGAACCCCCTTCCTCCTACGAGCAGTACTTC	CASSQEPPSSYEQYF
few	NA	TRBV7-8	TRBJ1-1	TGTGCCAGCAGCTTCCGGGGAAGGACTGAAGCTTTCTTT	CASSFRGRTEAFF
NA	TRBD2	TRBV15	TRBJ2-2	TGTGCCACCAGCAGTTTTAGCGGGATTAACACCGGGGAGCTGTTTTTT	CATSSFSGINTGELFF
once	TRBD1	TRBV20-1	TRBJ2-7	TGCAGTGCCCCAGGGGGCTACGAGCAGTACTTC	CSAPGGYEQYF
NA	NA	TRBV6-5	TRBJ2-1	TGTGCCAGCAGTAGGCTAGCATCGGACAATGAGCAGTTCTTC	CASSRLASDNEQFF
once	TRBD1	TRBV9	TRBJ1-1	TGTGCCAGCAGCGCACAGGGACAGGGTGACGCTGAAGCTTTCTTT	CASSAQGQGDAEAFF
NA	TRBD2	TRBV4-3	TRBJ2-1	TGCGCCAGCAGCCGGGGGACTAGCGGGATGCGCGGGAATGAGCAGTTCTTC	CASSRGTSGMRGNEQFF
NA	NA	TRBV5-1	TRBJ2-3	TGCGCCAGCAGCTTCACTCTACCCACAGATACGCAGTATTTT	CASSFTLPTDTQYF
NA	TRBD1	TRBV6-5	TRBJ1-5	TGTGCCAGCAGTTACGAGGACAGGGAAGATCAGCCCCAGCATTTT	CASSYEDREDQPQHF
NA	TRBD1	TRBV7-2	TRBJ1-2	TGTGCCAGCAGCTCCTCCGGGACAGGGAACTATGGCTACACCTTC	CASSSSGTGNYGYTF
NA	TRBD1	TRBV5-1	TRBJ2-1	TGCGCCAGCAGCAGGGTTGACAGGGGGCTTCACAATGAGCAGTTCTTC	CASSRVDRGLHNEQFF
NA	NA	TRBV7-2	TRBJ2-4	TGTGCCAGCAGCTTCTACCCCGGAGACATTCAGTACTTC	CASSFYPGDIQYF
NA	NA	TRBV6-5	TRBJ2-1	TGTGCCAGCAGTTATTGGGTCGGGGTCTCCTACAATGAGCAGTTCTTC	CASSYWVGVSYNEQFF
NA	NA	TRBV15	TRBJ2-2	TGTGCCACCAGCAGATATGAGACAGACACCGGGGAGCTGTTTTTT	CATSRYETDTGELFF
NA	NA	TRBV6-1	TRBJ1-1	TGTGCCAGCACCCTACTGGGTGAGGCTTTCTTT	CASTLLGEAFF
NA	NA	TRBV11-2	TRBJ1-4	TGTGCCAGCAGCTTAGAAGGGGCAAAAAATGAAGGAAAACTGTTTTTT	CASSLEGAKNEGKLFF
few	NA	TRBV30	TRBJ2-3	TGTGCCTGGAGTGTCGCCCTAGGAGATACGCAGTATTTT	CAWSVALGDTQYF
NA	TRBD2	TRBV6-1	TRBJ2-3	TGTGCCAGCAGTGAAGGACTAGCCTTCACAGATACGCAGTATTTT	CASSEGLAFTDTQYF
NA	TRBD1	TRBV5-1	TRBJ2-7	TGTGCCAGCAGCCCCGGGACAGGACTCCTACGGGAGCAGTACTTC	CASSPGTGLLREQYF
NA	NA	TRBV7-3	TRBJ1-1	TGTGCCAGCAGCTTAACAACAGAAAACACTGAAGCTTTCTTT	CASSLTTENTEAFF
NA	NA	TRBV5-6	TRBJ2-7	TGTGCCAGCAGCTTAGACAGGCTCTCCTACGAGCAGTACTTC	CASSLDRLSYEQYF
few	NA	TRBV2	TRBJ1-2	TGTGCCAGCGGGAGCAGGGACGGAGAGGGGCCCTACACCTTC	CASGSRDGEGPYTF
once	NA	TRBV6-6	TRBJ1-2	TGTGCCAGCAGTTACAGGGTGGGGGACTATGGCTACACCTTC	CASSYRVGDYGYTF
NA	TRBD1	TRBV7-9	TRBJ1-5	TGTGCCAGCAGCTTTTGGACCGGGACAGGGAGAGGTCAGCCCCAGCATTTT	CASSFWTGTGRGQPQHF
once	TRBD2	TRBV4-3	TRBJ2-4	TGCGCCAGCAGCCAGGCCCTCCCGGGACTAGCGGACGGAAACATTCAGTACTTC	CASSQALPGLADGNIQYF
NA	NA	TRBV11-2	TRBJ2-3	TGTGCCAGCAGCCACCCCCCCGCAGATACGCAGTATTTT	CASSHPPADTQYF
once	NA	TRBV7-2	TRBJ2-7	TGTGCCAGCAGCTTCGGCGGGGTGAGCTCCTACGAGCAGTACTTC	CASSFGGVSSYEQYF
few	NA	TRBV5-1	TRBJ1-1	TGCGCCAGCAGCCTATTAGCCGTCCGGAACACTGAAGCTTTCTTT	CASSLLAVRNTEAFF
NA	NA	TRBV5-4	TRBJ2-4	TGTGCCAGCAGCTCCGGCCGGGAGCTAAAAAACATTCAGTACTTC	CASSSGRELKNIQYF
few	NA	TRBV9	TRBJ1-6	TGTGCCAGCAGCTCACAGGGAGGTCGCTCACCCCTCCACTTT	CASSSQGGRSPLHF
NA	TRBD1	TRBV19	TRBJ2-1	TGTGCCAGTAGTATTCTGGGGACAGGGGCAAAAAATGAGCAGTTCTTC	CASSILGTGAKNEQFF
NA	TRBD1	TRBV5-1	TRBJ1-6	TGCGCCAGCAGCCGCTATCAACTCGGGACAGATAATTCACCCCTCCACTTT	CASSRYQLGTDNSPLHF
few	NA	TRBV10-3	TRBJ2-7	TGTGCCATCAGTGATCAGGCAGTCTTACAGACCTCCTACGAGCAGTACTTC	CAISDQAVLQTSYEQYF
NA	NA	TRBV7-7	TRBJ2-2	TGTGCCAGCAGCCCGTCCCCCCTCGCGAACACCGGGGAGCTGTTTTTT	CASSPSPLANTGELFF
NA	TRBD2	TRBV5-6	TRBJ2-1	TGTGCCAGCAGCTTGAGGGGCGGGGGTTACAATGAGCAGTTCTTC	CASSLRGGGYNEQFF
once	NA	TRBV5-1	TRBJ1-1	TGCGCCAGCAGCGCCGGACAAGGTCTTTCGTGGACTGAAGCTTTCTTT	CASSAGQGLSWTEAFF
NA	NA	TRBV10-2	TRBJ1-1	TGCGCCAGCGGTCAGGGGAACACTGAAGCTTTCTTT	CASGQGNTEAFF
NA	TRBD1	TRBV11-3	TRBJ1-2	TGTGCCAGCAGCTACGGGACAGGGGACTATGGCTACACCTTC	CASSYGTGDYGYTF
NA	TRBD2	TRBV4-3	TRBJ2-3	TGCGCCAGCAGCCTTAAACCGACTAGCGGGAGGCAGACTAGCACAGATACGCAGTATTTT	CASSLKPTSGRQTSTDTQYF
NA	NA	TRBV5-1	TRBJ2-6	TGCGCCAGCAGCGAACAGGGTCCTGGGGCCAACGTCCTGACTTTC	CASSEQGPGANVLTF